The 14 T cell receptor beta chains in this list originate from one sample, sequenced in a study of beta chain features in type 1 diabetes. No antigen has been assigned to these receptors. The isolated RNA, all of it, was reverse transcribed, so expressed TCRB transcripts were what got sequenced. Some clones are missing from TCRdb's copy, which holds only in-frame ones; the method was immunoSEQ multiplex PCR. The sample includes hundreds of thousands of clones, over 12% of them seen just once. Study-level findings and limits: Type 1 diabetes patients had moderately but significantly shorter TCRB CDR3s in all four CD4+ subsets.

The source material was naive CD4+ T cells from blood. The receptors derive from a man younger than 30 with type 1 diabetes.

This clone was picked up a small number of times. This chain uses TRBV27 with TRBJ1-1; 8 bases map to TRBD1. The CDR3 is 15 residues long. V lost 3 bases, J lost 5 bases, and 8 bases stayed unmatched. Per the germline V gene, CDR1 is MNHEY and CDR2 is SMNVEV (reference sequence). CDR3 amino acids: CASSFRGPGGTEAFF. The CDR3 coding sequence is TGTGCCAGCAGTTTCAGGGGGCCAGGGGGAACTGAAGCTTTCTTT.

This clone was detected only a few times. CDR3 nucleotides: TGTGCCATCAGGACAGACTATGGCTACACCTTC. Protein sequence: CAIRTDYGYTF. The chain recombines TRBV10-3 with TRBJ1-2; possible D gene TRBD1, 5 bases. The CDR3 length is 11 residues. Trimming removed 6 bases from V and 3 bases from J, with 5 bases in between. Germline CDR1 reads ENHRY; CDR2 reads SYGVKD.

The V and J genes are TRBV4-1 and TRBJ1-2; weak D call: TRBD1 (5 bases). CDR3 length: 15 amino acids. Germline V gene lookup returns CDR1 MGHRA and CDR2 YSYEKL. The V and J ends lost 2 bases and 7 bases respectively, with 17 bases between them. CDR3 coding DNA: TGCGCCAGCAGCCAACCCACAGGTCGTCGGAGTGGCTACACCTTC. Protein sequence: CASSQPTGRRSGYTF.

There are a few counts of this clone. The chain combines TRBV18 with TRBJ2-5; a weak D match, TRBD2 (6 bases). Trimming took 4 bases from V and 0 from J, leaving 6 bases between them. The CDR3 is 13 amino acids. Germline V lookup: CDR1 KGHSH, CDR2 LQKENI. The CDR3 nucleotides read TGTGCCAGCTCACGGGACTACCAAGAGACCCAGTACTTC. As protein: CASSRDYQETQYF.

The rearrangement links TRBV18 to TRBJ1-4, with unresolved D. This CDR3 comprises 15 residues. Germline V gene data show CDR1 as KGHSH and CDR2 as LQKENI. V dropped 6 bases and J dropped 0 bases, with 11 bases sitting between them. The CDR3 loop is CASSPDGTTNEKLFF. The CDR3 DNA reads TGTGCCAGCTCGCCGGACGGGACAACTAATGAAAAACTGTTTTTT.

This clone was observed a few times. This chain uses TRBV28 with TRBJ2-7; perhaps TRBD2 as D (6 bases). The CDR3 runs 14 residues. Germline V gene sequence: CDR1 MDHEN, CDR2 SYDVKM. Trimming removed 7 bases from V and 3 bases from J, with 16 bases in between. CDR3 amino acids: CASIPKRGLYEQYF. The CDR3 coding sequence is TGTGCCAGCATCCCGAAGAGGGGACTCTACGAGCAGTACTTC. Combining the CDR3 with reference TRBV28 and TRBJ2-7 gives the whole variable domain DVKVTQSSRYLVKRTGEKVFLECVQDMDHENMFWYRQDPGLGLRLIYFSYDVKMKEKGDIPEGYSVSREKKERFSLILESASTNQTSMYLCASIPKRGLYEQYFGPGTRLTVT.

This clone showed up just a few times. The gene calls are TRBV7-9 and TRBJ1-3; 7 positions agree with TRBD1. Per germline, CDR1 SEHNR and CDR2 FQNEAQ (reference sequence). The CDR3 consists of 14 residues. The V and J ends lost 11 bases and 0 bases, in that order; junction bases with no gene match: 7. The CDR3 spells CAGDRESSGNTIYF. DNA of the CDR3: TGTGCCGGAGACAGGGAAAGCTCTGGAAACACCATATATTTT.

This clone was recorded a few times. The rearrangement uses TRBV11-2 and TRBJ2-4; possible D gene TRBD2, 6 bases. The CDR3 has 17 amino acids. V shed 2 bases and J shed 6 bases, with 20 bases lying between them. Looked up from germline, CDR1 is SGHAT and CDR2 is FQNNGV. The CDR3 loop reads CASSLLQGGLRGNIQYF. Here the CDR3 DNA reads TGTGCCAGCAGCTTACTGCAGGGAGGTCTTCGGGGAAACATTCAGTACTTC.

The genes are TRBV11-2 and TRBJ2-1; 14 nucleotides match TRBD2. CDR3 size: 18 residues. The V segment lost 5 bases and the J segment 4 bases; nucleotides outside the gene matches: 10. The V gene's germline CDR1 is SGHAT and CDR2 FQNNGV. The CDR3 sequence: CASSKLGLAGGSYNEQFF. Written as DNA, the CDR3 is TGTGCCAGCAGCAAACTTGGACTAGCGGGGGGCTCGTACAATGAGCAGTTCTTC.

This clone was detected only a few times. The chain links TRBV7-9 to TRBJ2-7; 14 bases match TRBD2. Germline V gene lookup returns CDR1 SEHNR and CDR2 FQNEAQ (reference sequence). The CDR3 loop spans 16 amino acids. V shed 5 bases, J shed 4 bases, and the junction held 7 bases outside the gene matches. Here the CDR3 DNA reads TGTGCCAGCAGCAAAGGGACTAGCGGGAGTGATTACGAGCAGTACTTC. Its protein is CASSKGTSGSDYEQYF.

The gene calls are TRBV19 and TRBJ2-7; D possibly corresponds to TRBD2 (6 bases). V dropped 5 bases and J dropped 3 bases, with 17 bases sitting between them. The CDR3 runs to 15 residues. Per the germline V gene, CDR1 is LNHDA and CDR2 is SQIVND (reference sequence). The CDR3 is CASSPRPSEGYEQYF. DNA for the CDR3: TGTGCCAGTAGTCCCCGCCCTAGCGAGGGCTACGAGCAGTACTTC.

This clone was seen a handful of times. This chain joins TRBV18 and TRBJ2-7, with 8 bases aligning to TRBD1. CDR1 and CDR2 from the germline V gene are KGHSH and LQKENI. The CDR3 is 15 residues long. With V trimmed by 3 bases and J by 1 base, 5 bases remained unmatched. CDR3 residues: CASSPGQGPSYEQYF. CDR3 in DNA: TGTGCCAGCTCACCCGGACAGGGCCCATCCTACGAGCAGTACTTC.

The CDR3 DNA sequence: TGTGCCAGCAGCCAAGATCGTGAGGGTGAAGCTTTCTTT. Amino acid sequence: CASSQDREGEAFF. This sequence joins TRBV5-4 and TRBJ1-1; no reliable D call. Germline V gene lookup returns CDR1 SGHNT and CDR2 YYREEE (reference sequence). The CDR3 sequence is 13 residues long. Trimming cost V 4 bases and J 7 bases, with 14 bases left between them.

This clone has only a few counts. The CDR3 sequence: CASSLVRDRGTYEQYF. The CDR3, as DNA: TGCGCCAGCAGCTTGGTTCGGGACAGGGGGACCTACGAGCAGTACTTC. The chain links TRBV5-1 to TRBJ2-7; 11 positions agree with TRBD1. The CDR3 covers 16 residues. J lost 2 bases, V lost 0 bases, and 4 bases had no gene match. Germline V gene data show CDR1 as SGHRS and CDR2 as YFSETQ.